Presented here are 8 T cell receptor beta chains from one specimen sequenced in a study of cytomegalovirus exposure and HLA in healthy donors. Primers: 60 Vbeta forward and 13 Jbeta reverse. The data were produced by immunoSEQ multiplex PCR, yet TCRdb's version contains in-frame clones alone and is incomplete. The sample lists approximately 92,000 clones; more than 65% were seen once. The sequenced sample consisted of PBMCs. The receptors derive from a man in his sixties in good health and CMV-seronegative.

V and J are TRBV5-1 and TRBJ1-1; D remains unclear. The CDR3 extends over 14 amino acids. Germline V gives CDR1 SGHRS, CDR2 YFSETQ. Trimming cost V 6 bases and J 3 bases, with 15 bases left between them. CDR3 protein: CASKVSRLDTEAFF. The CDR3 DNA is TGCGCCAGCAAGGTGTCTAGGCTCGACACTGAAGCTTTCTTT.

The gene calls are TRBV4-3 and TRBJ1-6; perhaps TRBD1 as D (6 bases). The CDR3 has 19 residues. Trimming took off 1 base at V and 0 bases at J, with 16 bases between the two ends. Germline V gene sequence: CDR1 LGHNA, CDR2 YSLEER. The CDR3 sequence: CASSQGVHRASSYNSPLHF. The CDR3 bases are TGCGCCAGCAGCCAAGGCGTCCACAGGGCGAGCTCCTATAATTCACCCCTCCACTTT.

The gene calls are TRBV11-3 and TRBJ2-7; 8 nucleotides align to TRBD1. Looked up from germline, CDR1 is SGHNT and CDR2 is YENEEA. J was trimmed by 4 bases and V by 6 bases; bases with no gene match: 8. The CDR3 consists of 14 residues. The CDR3 DNA reads TGTGCCAGCAGTCCAACTACAGGGGGTTACGAGCAGTACTTC. This codes for CASSPTTGGYEQYF.

The J gene is TRBJ2-7, the V gene TRBV19; 8 bases are a match to TRBD2. There are 14 residues in the CDR3. Germline V CDR1 and CDR2: LNHDA, SQIVND (reference sequence). Germline trimming cut 3 bases from V and 6 bases from J; bases unmatched to any gene: 7. The CDR3, as DNA: TGTGCCAGTAGTATGCCCGGACTAGCAGGCGAGCAGTACTTC. It is translated as CASSMPGLAGEQYF.

V usage is TRBV7-8 and J usage is TRBJ2-5; 11 nucleotides agree with TRBD2. The CDR3 is made up of 14 amino acids. The V segment lost 5 bases and the J segment 4 bases; nucleotides outside the gene matches: 3. Germline-derived CDR1 and CDR2 are SGHVS and FQNEAQ. CDR3: CASSLGLAVETQYF. Here the CDR3 DNA reads TGTGCCAGCAGCCTGGGACTAGCGGTAGAGACCCAGTACTTC.

This clone was picked up a small number of times. This chain connects TRBV18 to TRBJ1-6; the D is unclear. From germline, CDR1 is KGHSH and CDR2 LQKENI. Trimming pared 6 bases from V and 8 bases from J, leaving 17 bases between. This CDR3 has 15 amino acids. The CDR3 spells CASSQTAREYSPLHF. The CDR3 DNA reads TGTGCCAGCTCCCAGACCGCCCGGGAGTATTCACCCCTCCACTTT.

The chain joins TRBV4-1 to TRBJ2-7, with D perhaps matching TRBD2 (6 bases). The CDR3 spans 15 residues. Deletions cut 4 bases from V and 2 bases from J, with 15 bases between. Germline-derived CDR1 and CDR2 are MGHRA and YSYEKL. This CDR3 is CASSRGSGATYEQYF. CDR3 DNA sequence: TGCGCCAGCAGCCGGGGGTCGGGAGCCACCTACGAGCAGTACTTC.

This clone was found a few times. The chain recombines TRBV19 with TRBJ2-2, with TRBD2 identical over 11 bases. The junction had 3 bases not matched to a gene; V was cut back by 7 bases and J by 2 bases. Germline V lookup: CDR1 LNHDA, CDR2 SQIVND (reference sequence). The CDR3 runs to 15 residues. The CDR3 DNA follows: TGTGCCAGTACTAGACTAGCGGGAAACACCGGGGAGCTGTTTTTT. Protein sequence: CASTRLAGNTGELFF. Together with reference TRBV19 and TRBJ2-2, the CDR3 gives the full variable domain: DGGITQSPKYLFRKEGQNVTLSCEQNLNHDAMYWYRQDPGQGLRLIYYSQIVNDFQKGDIAEGYSVSREKKESFPLTVTSAQKNPTAFYLCASTRLAGNTGELFFGEGSRLTVL.